These 21 T cell receptor beta chains were sequenced from one sample in a study of regulatory T cells in long-lasting Graves disease. Regarding time point: newly diagnosed GD, antithyroid drugs for less than 3 months. Making the TCR library involved RNA that had been extracted from PBMCs. iRepertoire HTBI primers and Arm-PCR of CDR3 regions built TCR beta libraries. One entry per CDR3 protein, called by TCRdb with MiXCR from the multiplex PCR reads. The repertoire has about 400,000 distinct CDR3 sequences, 15% to 20% of them found once; the top ten carry 20% to 25%. This sample was shared with a second study, whose subject was T cells in Graves' hyperthyroidism and ophthalmopathy.

Sequencing used peripheral blood mononuclear cells (PBMCs), obtained at new diagnosis, from a patient treated with antithyroid drugs. Source of these receptors: a woman between 18 and 29 years old with Graves disease.

This clonotype occurred a few times. The genes are TRBV4-2 and TRBJ2-5; D may be TRBD1 (5 bases). V shed 0 bases and J shed 5 bases, with 10 bases lying between them. The CDR3 loop spans 14 amino acids. Germline V gene lookup returns CDR1 LGHNA and CDR2 YNFKEQ. CDR3 coding DNA: TGTGCCAGCAGCCAAGATGTAGGGGTGGAGACCCAGTACTTC. It specifies CASSQDVGVETQYF.

This clonotype was detected only a few times. This sequence joins TRBV5-1 and TRBJ1-6; D gene uncertain. Trimming took off 2 bases at V and 9 bases at J, with 9 bases between the two ends. The CDR3 covers 13 residues. Germline loops: CDR1 SGHRS, CDR2 YFSETQ. In DNA form, the CDR3 reads TGCGCCAGCAGCTTATCATGGATTTCACCCCTCCACTTT. Translated, it gives CASSLSWISPLHF.

The chain has TRBV6-9 and TRBJ1-3, with 7 positions matching TRBD1. Germline V CDR1 and CDR2: MNHGY, SVAAGI. Trimming at V came to 3 bases and at J to 3 bases, leaving 8 bases not matched to a gene. CDR3 length: 16 residues. CDR3 protein: CASSYSQGYHGNTIYF. CDR3 nucleotide sequence: TGTGCCAGCAGTTACTCACAGGGGTATCATGGAAACACCATATATTTT.

This clonotype was recorded many times. The chain links TRBV29-1 to TRBJ2-7; 8 bases match TRBD2. CDR1 is SQVTM and CDR2 is ANQGSEA in the germline V gene. This CDR3 has 13 residues. Trimming at V came to 8 bases and at J to 1 base, leaving 7 bases not matched to a gene. The CDR3 region is CSFLAGLSYEQYF. In DNA form, the CDR3 reads TGCAGCTTTCTAGCGGGCCTTTCCTACGAGCAGTACTTC.

This clonotype has ten or more counts. The rearrangement links TRBV5-6 to TRBJ2-3; unclear D gene. Trimming cost V 2 bases and J 2 bases, with 12 bases left between them. The CDR3 runs to 15 residues. The germline V gene encodes CDR1 SGHDT and CDR2 YYEEEE. The CDR3 bases are TGTGCCAGCAGCTTAGGCAGGACCCTCACAGATACGCAGTATTTT. It codes for CASSLGRTLTDTQYF.

Comments on this clonotype: This sequence may be a read error, since a much larger clone differs from it by one base. The J gene is TRBJ2-1, the V gene TRBV5-1; weak D call: TRBD2 (5 bases). Germline V gives CDR1 SGHRS, CDR2 YFSETQ. This CDR3 region has 16 residues. Here the CDR3 reads CVSSLAPAADFNEQFF. The CDR3 nucleotides read TGCGTCAGCAGCTTGGCTCCAGCGGCCGACTTTAATGAGCAGTTCTTC.

This clonotype was counted at least ten times. J is TRBJ1-1 and V is TRBV6-1; the match to TRBD1 covers 7 bases. CDR1 is MNHNS and CDR2 is SASEGT in the germline V gene. The V gene end was trimmed by 5 bases and the J gene end by 1 base; junction bases not matched to a gene: 4. This CDR3 comprises 14 residues. The CDR3 sequence: CASSPYRGNTEAFF. The DNA for the CDR3 is TGTGCCAGCAGTCCCTACAGGGGGAACACTGAAGCTTTCTTT.

This clonotype was seen at least ten times. The rearrangement joins TRBV3-1 to TRBJ2-1, with TRBD1 matching 8 bases. The germline CDR1 and CDR2 sequences are LGHDT and YNNKEL (reference sequence). V was pared by 5 bases and J by 6 bases, with 3 bases of the junction left unmatched. The CDR3 covers 13 residues. CDR3: CASSEGTGNEQFF. The CDR3 DNA reads TGTGCCAGCAGCGAAGGGACAGGCAATGAGCAGTTCTTC.

This clonotype was counted ten times or more. The CDR3 spells CASSLFVGHELVNTGELFF. CDR3 DNA sequence: TGTGCCAGCAGCTTGTTCGTAGGCCATGAGTTGGTGAACACCGGGGAGCTGTTTTTT. V gene TRBV5-8 combines with J gene TRBJ2-2, with no clear D. Trimming removed 1 base at V and 1 base at J, with 20 bases between. This CDR3 comprises 19 residues. Germline V gene data show CDR1 as SGHTS and CDR2 as YDEGEE.

This clonotype was seen ten or more times. The J gene is TRBJ2-7, the V gene TRBV3-1; 15 nucleotides align to TRBD2. Germline V gene data show CDR1 as LGHDT and CDR2 as YNNKEL (reference sequence). V shed 0 bases and J 6 bases; nucleotides not matched to a gene: 0. CDR3 length: 15 residues. The CDR3 region has the DNA TGTGCCAGCAGCCAAGAGGGACTAGCGGGGGGCGAGCAGTACTTC. It encodes CASSQEGLAGGEQYF.

The chain joins TRBV28 to TRBJ1-4, with D possibly TRBD1 on 5 matching bases. Between the trimmed V and J ends, which lost 8 bases and 8 bases, there was a span of 18 bases. CDR3 length: 14 residues. Germline V lookup: CDR1 MDHEN, CDR2 SYDVKM. The CDR3 region has the DNA TGTGCCAGCGGTTCCAGGGCCTCGGGGGAAAAACTGTTTTTT. Amino acid sequence: CASGSRASGEKLFF.

This clonotype showed up many times. This sequence joins TRBV9 and TRBJ2-3; no clear D gene. Germline V gene data show CDR1 as SGDLS and CDR2 as YYNGEE. This CDR3 spans 15 amino acids. The V end lost 2 bases, the J end lost 0 bases, and 10 bases lay between the germline ends. The CDR3 DNA reads as TGTGCCAGCAGCGTTTTTGACTTTAGCACAGATACGCAGTATTTT. Its protein product is CASSVFDFSTDTQYF. Full variable domain (missing parts from reference TRBV9 and TRBJ2-3): DSGVTQTPKHLITATGQRVTLRCSPRSGDLSVYWYQQSLDQGLQFLIQYYNGEERAKGNILERFSAQQFPDLHSELNLSSLELGDSALYFCASSVFDFSTDTQYFGPGTRLTVL.

This clonotype showed up many times. The CDR3 DNA is TGTGCCTGGAGTGGAGTTACCAATCAGCCCCAGCATTTT. It is translated as CAWSGVTNQPQHF. This chain uses TRBV30 with TRBJ1-5; D is undetermined. Trimming stripped 1 base from V and 3 bases from J, with 7 bases between. Per germline, CDR1 GTSNPN and CDR2 SVGIG (reference sequence). This CDR3 has 13 residues.

This clonotype was counted a few times. V is TRBV12-3 or TRBV12-4 and J is TRBJ1-4, with TRBD1 as a possible D gene (5 bases). V gave up 0 bases and J gave up 2 bases, with 7 bases separating them. The CDR3 consists of 15 residues. CDR3 region: CASSLAPGTNEKLFF. CDR3 DNA sequence: TGTGCCAGCAGTTTAGCGCCAGGGACTAATGAAAAACTGTTTTTT.

This clonotype appeared a few times. CDR3 DNA: TGTGCCAGCAGCGAGCCGAATAGCAATCAGCCCCAGCATTTT. This encodes CASSEPNSNQPQHF. The genes are TRBV5-5 and TRBJ1-5; no definite D call. The CDR3 covers 14 residues. Germline values: CDR1 SGHKS, CDR2 YYEKEE (reference sequence). Trimming cost V 4 bases and J 0 bases, with 8 bases left between them. The complete variable domain, with remaining parts taken from reference TRBV5-5 and TRBJ1-5, reads DAGVTQSPTHLIKTRGQQVTLRCSPISGHKSVSWYQQVLGQGPQFIFQYYEKEERGRGNFPDRFSARQFPNYSSELNVNALLLGDSALYLCASSEPNSNQPQHFGDGTRLSIL.

In this sample, this clonotype turned up many times. V is TRBV11-2 and J is TRBJ2-4, with 8 bases fitting TRBD1. The CDR3 contains 17 residues. V lost 6 bases to trimming and J lost 0 bases; unmatched junction nucleotides: 10. Germline V gene data show CDR1 as SGHAT and CDR2 as FQNNGV. CDR3 loop: CASRKTGARLAKNIQYF. CDR3 sequence (DNA): TGTGCCAGCAGAAAGACAGGGGCACGTCTAGCCAAAAACATTCAGTACTTC.

The chain is built from TRBV7-3 and TRBJ1-2; tentatively, D is TRBD1 (5 bases). Per the germline V gene, CDR1 is SGHTA and CDR2 is FQGTGA. Trimming left V 5 bases short and J 8 bases short, with 15 bases between. CDR3 length: 13 amino acids. Written as DNA, the CDR3 is TGTGCCAGCAGCCCCCAGGGTGCATGGGGCTACACCTTC. It translates to CASSPQGAWGYTF.

This clonotype occurred many times. This sequence joins TRBV18 and TRBJ2-7, with 9 bases fitting TRBD1. V was clipped by 5 bases and J by 0 bases; unmatched bases: 2. The CDR3 spans 14 residues. The V gene's germline CDR1 is KGHSH and CDR2 LQKENI. This CDR3 is CASSGTGSSYEQYF. The CDR3 bases are TGTGCCAGCTCAGGGACAGGGAGCTCCTACGAGCAGTACTTC.

This clonotype was recorded many times. V gene TRBV12-3 or TRBV12-4 combines with J gene TRBJ2-7; tentatively, D is TRBD1 (6 bases). V gave up 5 bases and J gave up 3 bases, with 17 bases separating them. This CDR3 has 15 residues. CDR3 residues: CASSLTGSTRYEQYF. The CDR3 region has the DNA TGTGCCAGCAGTCTAACAGGGTCCACGCGCTACGAGCAGTACTTC.

This clonotype was picked up many times. The DNA of the CDR3 is TGCAGTGCGGCGATGGGCGGAGATGCTAACTATGGCTACACCTTC. Encoded protein: CSAAMGGDANYGYTF. The genes are TRBV20-1 and TRBJ1-2; D is undetermined. Germline lookup yields CDR1 DFQATT and CDR2 SNEGSKA (reference sequence). Trimming took off 6 bases at V and 0 bases at J, with 17 bases between the two ends. The CDR3 sequence is 15 residues long.

The chain recombines TRBV19 with TRBJ1-5, with 10 nucleotides matching TRBD1. The CDR3 has 15 residues. CDR1 is LNHDA and CDR2 is SQIVND in the germline V gene (reference sequence). V trimming: 9 bases; J trimming: 0 bases; junction bases outside the gene matches: 5. DNA for the CDR3: TGTGCCAGCAGGACAGGGGGGTATAGCAATCAGCCCCAGCATTTT. Amino acid sequence: CASRTGGYSNQPQHF.